The clone carrying this T cell receptor beta chain was observed many times. What it binds is unknown. The data were obtained in a study of regulatory T cells in long-lasting Graves disease. Study conclusions and caveats: For persistent Graves' patients, TCR diversity was lower than for newly diagnosed ones. Comparison showed that persistent patients shared more public clonotypes (about 2,700) than new patients (roughly 970).

Time point: newly diagnosed GD, antithyroid drugs for less than 3 months. The TCR library was made from RNA extracted from PBMCs. V dropped 2 bases and J dropped 9 bases, with 16 bases sitting between them. The CDR3 has 14 amino acids. Looked up from germline, CDR1 is KGHSH and CDR2 is LQKENI. HTBI primers from iRepertoire and Arm-PCR of CDR3 regions yielded the TCR beta libraries. MiXCR, applied by TCRdb to the multiplex PCR reads, yields one record per CDR3 protein. The table shows a few hundred thousand distinct CDR3 sequences, with 10% to 15% occurring only once. This same sample was also part of a study on T cells in Graves' hyperthyroidism and ophthalmopathy. This second study says: Each diagnosis drew on symptoms, thyroxine, TRAb, thyroid ultrasound and orbital computed tomography findings. Ophthalmopathy and stable hyperthyroidism were told apart by a 13 V-J model.

The chain couples TRBV18 to TRBJ1-1; a possible D gene is TRBD1 (6 bases). The sequence came from a young woman with Graves disease. The sample here was peripheral blood mononuclear cells (PBMCs), taken at new diagnosis, from a patient treated with antithyroid drugs. CDR3 protein: CASSPEAGGGKAFF. The CDR3 DNA reads as TGTGCCAGCTCACCAGAAGCGGGGGGCGGGAAAGCTTTCTTT.